The 24 T cell receptor beta chains presented below share a single source sample, sequenced in a study of blood T cell repertoires in COVID-19. Method: immunoSEQ multiplex PCR; TCRdb's copy keeps in-frame clones and lacks some. The repertoire consists of 200,000 to 250,000 clones, with 80% to 90% occurring once and the leading ten covering 1.4% to 1.5%. The sequenced material came from peripheral blood. The receptors come from a man between 18 and 29 years old with active or convalescent COVID-19.

The chain is built from TRBV7-3 and TRBJ1-2; TRBD1 matches 7 bases. The germline CDR1 and CDR2 sequences are SGHTA and FQGTGA. This CDR3 region has 13 residues. Germline trimming cut 3 bases from V and 7 bases from J; bases unmatched to any gene: 5. The CDR3 sequence: CASSLNRGGGYTF. The CDR3 nucleotides are TGTGCCAGCAGCTTGAACAGGGGAGGTGGCTACACCTTC.

The chain recombines TRBV5-6 with TRBJ2-2; unclear D gene. The germline gives CDR1 SGHDT, CDR2 YYEEEE. The length of the CDR3 is 14 residues. The ends were cut back, 1 base at V and 1 base at J, with 5 bases in the middle. The CDR3 DNA is TGTGCCAGCAGCTTGACAGTGAACACCGGGGAGCTGTTTTTT. This encodes CASSLTVNTGELFF.

In regard to this clone: At one boundary the junction diverges from the germline segment, which might be a read error. CDR3 bases: TGCGCCGGCAGCCAAGCTCAACTAGCGGAAGGGACCCAGTACTTC. Residues: CAGSQAQLAEGTQYF. This chain uses TRBV4-1 with TRBJ2-5, with TRBD2 matching 8 bases. Per the germline V gene, CDR1 is MGHRA and CDR2 is YSYEKL. CDR3 size: 15 residues.

The chain combines TRBV6-6 with TRBJ1-6; a weak D match, TRBD1 (5 bases). V was shortened by 5 bases and J by 7 bases, with 12 bases between the two germline ends. Germline loops: CDR1 MNHNY, CDR2 SVGAGI (reference sequence). CDR3 length equals 14 residues. In nucleotides, the CDR3 is TGTGCCAGCAGTAAGAATCCAGGGAATTCACCCCTCCACTTT. Translation gives CASSKNPGNSPLHF.

J is TRBJ1-1 and V is TRBV19; 9 bases are shared with TRBD1. The CDR3 contains 14 residues. Germline V CDR1 and CDR2: LNHDA, SQIVND (reference sequence). V lost 9 bases, J lost 5 bases, and 10 bases stayed unmatched. The CDR3 coding sequence is TGTGCCAGCAGACAGGGGGTGGTTTGGACTGAAGCTTTCTTT. Translating it yields CASRQGVVWTEAFF.

This clone was counted once. The chain links TRBV27 to TRBJ2-1, with D perhaps being TRBD1 or TRBD2 (9 bases each). Germline V CDR1 and CDR2: MNHEY, SMNVEV (reference sequence). The CDR3 sequence is 18 residues long. V lost 6 bases and J lost 10, with 31 bases in between. The DNA for the CDR3 is TGTGCCAGCAGGCGGACAGGGGTCGGGCTTGTAGCGGGAGCCGAGCAGTTCTTC. Translation gives CASRRTGVGLVAGAEQFF.

The CDR3 nucleotides read TGTGCCAGCAGTGAAGGCGGACAGCTCACAGATACGCAGTATTTT. Amino acids: CASSEGGQLTDTQYF. The chain combines TRBV6-1 with TRBJ2-3, with D maybe TRBD1 (6 bases). V was shortened by 1 base and J by 2 bases, with 10 bases between the two germline ends. The CDR3 is 15 amino acids. Germline CDR1 and CDR2: MNHNS and SASEGT.

The chain combines TRBV19 with TRBJ2-1; 9 nucleotides agree with TRBD2. CDR1 is LNHDA, CDR2 SQIVND, per germline (reference sequence). The CDR3 sequence is 16 residues long. The trim removed 5 bases at V and 2 bases at J, leaving 7 bases unmatched. CDR3 protein: CASSRGASGAYNEQFF. The CDR3 nucleotides are TGTGCCAGTAGTCGAGGGGCTAGCGGGGCCTACAATGAGCAGTTCTTC.

The V call is TRBV2, the J call TRBJ2-1; TRBD2 aligns across 11 bases. Germline CDR1 SNHLY, CDR2 FYNNEI. This CDR3 has 17 amino acids. The V segment lost 5 bases and the J segment 7 bases; nucleotides outside the gene matches: 13. CDR3 residues: CASSPIPLAGGSNEQFF. CDR3 nucleotides: TGTGCCAGCAGTCCTATACCCCTAGCGGGAGGCAGTAATGAGCAGTTCTTC.

This rearrangement joins TRBV5-1 to TRBJ2-7; D is unresolved. In germline, CDR1 is SGHRS, CDR2 YFSETQ. V dropped 2 bases and J dropped 0 bases, with 3 bases sitting between them. The CDR3 has 12 residues. The CDR3 sequence: CASSFSSYEQYF. The CDR3 bases are TGCGCCAGCAGCTTTAGCTCCTACGAGCAGTACTTC.

This chain links TRBV27 with TRBJ2-7, with D hard to call. The CDR3 contains 16 residues. Trimming removed 4 bases at V and 1 base at J, with 17 bases between. Germline loops: CDR1 MNHEY, CDR2 SMNVEV (reference sequence). This CDR3 is CASSSHPRLDSYEQYF. The CDR3 coding sequence is TGTGCCAGCAGTTCCCACCCTAGACTGGATTCCTACGAGCAGTACTTC.

This chain uses TRBV12-3 or TRBV12-4 with TRBJ2-3, with D unclear. Trimming removed 7 bases from V and 8 bases from J, with 13 bases in between. The CDR3 spans 12 residues. This CDR3 is CASTLERSTQYF. The CDR3 nucleotides read TGTGCCAGCACCCTAGAGAGGTCTACGCAGTATTTT.

This clone was seen only once. The chain couples TRBV28 to TRBJ2-1, with TRBD2 matching 8 bases. V gave up 4 bases and J gave up 1 base; unmatched junction bases: 6. Germline-derived CDR1 and CDR2 are MDHEN and SYDVKM. This CDR3 comprises 16 residues. DNA of the CDR3: TGTGCCAGCAGTTCGGGACTAGTCGGGTCCTACAATGAGCAGTTCTTC. Translation gives CASSSGLVGSYNEQFF.

The table lists this clone with a few counts. The chain uses TRBV5-4 and TRBJ2-3; 12 positions agree with TRBD2. Trimming removed 2 bases from V and 3 bases from J; junction bases left unmatched: 7. This CDR3 comprises 17 residues. Germline V gene data show CDR1 as SGHNT and CDR2 as YYREEE (reference sequence). The CDR3: CASSFRSTSGSTDTQYF. CDR3 nucleotide sequence: TGTGCCAGCAGCTTCCGATCGACTAGCGGGAGTACAGATACGCAGTATTTT.

The chain combines TRBV19 with TRBJ2-2, with 7 bases fitting TRBD2. Germline V gene data show CDR1 as LNHDA and CDR2 as SQIVND (reference sequence). The CDR3 spans 16 residues. V shed 6 bases and J 3 bases; nucleotides not matched to a gene: 10. The CDR3 loop reads CASRGGWIPYTGELFF. The CDR3 DNA reads TGTGCCAGTAGGGGGGGGTGGATCCCGTACACCGGGGAGCTGTTTTTT.

The rearrangement joins TRBV7-9 to TRBJ2-7; D may be TRBD1 (5 bases). Germline V gives CDR1 SEHNR, CDR2 FQNEAQ (reference sequence). V lost 5 bases and J lost 4, with 9 bases in between. The CDR3 covers 12 residues. The CDR3 nucleotides are TGTGCCAGCAGCCCACCAGGGTACGAGCAGTACTTC. As protein: CASSPPGYEQYF.

V usage is TRBV6-4 and J usage is TRBJ1-1; weak D call: TRBD1 (5 bases). The germline gives CDR1 MRHNA, CDR2 SNTAGT. The germline V and J ends were trimmed by 2 bases and 2 bases, with 21 bases remaining between them. The CDR3 extends over 18 amino acids. Written as DNA, the CDR3 is TGTGCCAGCAGTGACGGTTGGGGGGTAGCAGCTTTAAACACTGAAGCTTTCTTT. Amino acids: CASSDGWGVAALNTEAFF.

V usage is TRBV6-5 and J usage is TRBJ2-7; D is unclear. Germline CDR1 is MNHEY and CDR2 is SVGAGI. The CDR3 has 15 residues. The V gene lost 0 bases and the J gene lost 7 bases, with 16 bases spanning the gap. CDR3 protein: CASSYSRAGPEEQYF. CDR3 DNA: TGTGCCAGCAGTTACTCCCGTGCAGGCCCTGAGGAGCAGTACTTC.

The chain is built from TRBV5-1 and TRBJ1-1; D gene uncertain. Trimming took off 4 bases at V and 2 bases at J, with 21 bases between the two ends. The CDR3 consists of 17 residues. The V gene's germline CDR1 is SGHRS and CDR2 YFSETQ. CDR3 sequence (DNA): TGCGCCAGCAGCCAACAAAAGACGGGGAAACTAAACACTGAAGCTTTCTTT. It codes for CASSQQKTGKLNTEAFF.

This clone was seen a single time. The CDR3 loop is CASSEQNSNQPQHF. CDR3 nucleotides: TGTGCCAGCAGTGAACAGAATAGCAATCAGCCCCAGCATTTT. This chain joins TRBV2 and TRBJ1-5; no reliable D call. Per germline, CDR1 SNHLY and CDR2 FYNNEI. The germline V and J ends were trimmed by 2 bases and 0 bases, with 5 bases remaining between them. The CDR3 runs to 14 residues.

The CDR3 sequence: CAWRVRTGYGTEAFF. The CDR3 bases are TGTGCCTGGAGGGTTAGGACAGGGTATGGCACTGAAGCTTTCTTT. This chain links TRBV30 with TRBJ1-1; 8 bases fit TRBD1. V lost 3 bases, J lost 4 bases, and 10 bases stayed unmatched. The CDR3 is made up of 15 amino acids. Germline assignment: CDR1 GTSNPN and CDR2 SVGIG (reference sequence).

The chain is built from TRBV2 and TRBJ1-3, with D perhaps matching TRBD1 (5 bases). Trimming cost V 0 bases and J 5 bases, with 17 bases left between them. Looked up from germline, CDR1 is SNHLY and CDR2 is FYNNEI. CDR3 length: 17 amino acids. CDR3 sequence (DNA): TGTGCCAGCAGTGAAGCGCTTCGGGGGGTTAGTAGAAACACCATATATTTT. This gives the protein CASSEALRGVSRNTIYF.

The chain couples TRBV29-1 to TRBJ2-7; D is undetermined. CDR3 length: 12 amino acids. Germline V gene lookup returns CDR1 SQVTM and CDR2 ANQGSEA. With 4 bases removed from V and 3 bases from J, the gap between germline ends came to 10 bases. CDR3 sequence: CSVAAADYEQYF. CDR3 DNA: TGCAGCGTTGCCGCTGCGGACTACGAGCAGTACTTC.

The chain combines TRBV6-2 or TRBV6-3 with TRBJ2-7; 10 bases agree with TRBD2. The CDR3 loop spans 16 amino acids. V gave up 4 bases and J gave up 0 bases; unmatched junction bases: 6. CDR1 is MNHEY and CDR2 is SVGEGT in the germline V gene. The CDR3: CASSSPSGSNSYEQYF. The CDR3 region has the DNA TGTGCCAGCAGTTCGCCTAGCGGGAGCAACTCCTACGAGCAGTACTTC.